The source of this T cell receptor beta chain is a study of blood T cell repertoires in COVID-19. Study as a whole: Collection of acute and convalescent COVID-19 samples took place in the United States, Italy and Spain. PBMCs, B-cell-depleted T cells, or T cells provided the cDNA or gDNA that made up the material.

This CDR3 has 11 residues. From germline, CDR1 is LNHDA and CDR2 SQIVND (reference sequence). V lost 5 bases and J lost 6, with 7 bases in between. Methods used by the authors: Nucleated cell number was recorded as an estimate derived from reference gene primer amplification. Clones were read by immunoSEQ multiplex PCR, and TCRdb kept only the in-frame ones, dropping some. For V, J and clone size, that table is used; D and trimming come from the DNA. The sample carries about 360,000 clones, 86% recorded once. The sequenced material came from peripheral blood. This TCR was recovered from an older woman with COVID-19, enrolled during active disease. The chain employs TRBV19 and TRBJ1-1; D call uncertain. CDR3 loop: CASSAWSEAFF. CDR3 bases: TGTGCCAGTAGTGCGTGGTCTGAAGCTTTCTTT.